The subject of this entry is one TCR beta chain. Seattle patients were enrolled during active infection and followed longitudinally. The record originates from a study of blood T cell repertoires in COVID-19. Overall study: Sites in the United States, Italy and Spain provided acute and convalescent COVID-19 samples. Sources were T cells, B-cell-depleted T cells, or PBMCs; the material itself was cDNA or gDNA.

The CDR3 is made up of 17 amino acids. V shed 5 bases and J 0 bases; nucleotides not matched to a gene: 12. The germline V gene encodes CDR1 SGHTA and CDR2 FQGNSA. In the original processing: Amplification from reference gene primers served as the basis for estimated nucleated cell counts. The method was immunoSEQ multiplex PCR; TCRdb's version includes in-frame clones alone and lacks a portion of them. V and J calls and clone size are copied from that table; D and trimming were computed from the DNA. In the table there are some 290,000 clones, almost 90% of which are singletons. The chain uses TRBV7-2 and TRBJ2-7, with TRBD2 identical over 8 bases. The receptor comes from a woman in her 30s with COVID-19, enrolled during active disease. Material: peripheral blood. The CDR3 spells CASSPTTSGLSSYEQYF. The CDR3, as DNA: TGTGCCAGCAGCCCTACTACTAGCGGCCTAAGCTCCTACGAGCAGTACTTC.